A single sample is the source of the 10 T cell receptor beta chains below, sequenced in a study of graft-versus-host responses after intestinal transplantation. Profiled with immunoSEQ multiplex PCR; TCRdb holds only in-frame clones, not every one. The repertoire holds about 50,000 clones, around 90% seen once, with almost 2.5% in the top ten. Their specific antigens are unknown. The source was unstimulated CD4+ T cells sorted from spleen or lymph node cells, collected before transplant. The receptors derive from a human donor who was the organ donor for an intestinal transplant.

This clone was seen a single time. The rearrangement links TRBV5-4 to TRBJ1-6, with D unclear. V was trimmed by 2 bases and J by 8 bases, leaving 5 bases between them. CDR3 length equals 12 residues. Per the germline V gene, CDR1 is SGHNT and CDR2 is YYREEE (reference sequence). CDR3 sequence (DNA): TGTGCCAGCAGCTTAATGGATTCACCCCTCCACTTT. Translating gives CASSLMDSPLHF. The complete variable domain, with remaining parts taken from reference TRBV5-4 and TRBJ1-6, reads ETGVTQSPTHLIKTRGQQVTLRCSSQSGHNTVSWYQQALGQGPQFIFQYYREEENGRGNFPPRFSGLQFPNYSSELNVNALELDDSALYLCASSLMDSPLHFGNGTRLTVT.

The chain recombines TRBV6-6 with TRBJ1-1; no reliable D call. CDR3 length: 12 amino acids. V was shortened by 2 bases and J by 3 bases, with 4 bases between the two germline ends. The germline CDR1 and CDR2 sequences are MNHNY and SVGAGI (reference sequence). The DNA of the CDR3 is TGTGCCAGCAGTTACAGGGACACTGAAGCTTTCTTT. Amino acid sequence: CASSYRDTEAFF.

The rearrangement links TRBV7-2 to TRBJ2-7; weak D call: TRBD2 (6 bases). CDR3 size: 16 residues. V lost 2 bases and J lost 1, with 15 bases in between. From germline, CDR1 is SGHTA and CDR2 FQGNSA. As DNA, the CDR3 is TGTGCCAGCAGCTTAAGACCGGCCGGGACTTCCTACGAGCAGTACTTC. It translates to CASSLRPAGTSYEQYF.

The J gene is TRBJ2-5, the V gene TRBV28; the match to TRBD2 covers 8 bases. Germline CDR1 and CDR2: MDHEN and SYDVKM. V was clipped by 5 bases and J by 5 bases; unmatched bases: 4. The CDR3 is made up of 13 amino acids. CDR3 nucleotides: TGTGCCAGCAGTCCGGGGGGGCGCGAGACCCAGTACTTC. This sequence encodes CASSPGGRETQYF.

The genes are TRBV19 and TRBJ2-2, with D possibly being TRBD2 (5 bases). Looked up from germline, CDR1 is LNHDA and CDR2 is SQIVND (reference sequence). The V gene lost 0 bases and the J gene lost 5 bases, with 7 bases spanning the gap. CDR3 length: 14 amino acids. The CDR3 loop is CASSIDRDTGELFF. In nucleotides, the CDR3 is TGTGCCAGTAGTATAGATCGGGATACCGGGGAGCTGTTTTTT.

The chain recombines TRBV28 with TRBJ2-5; maybe TRBD1 (6 bases). Trimming removed 5 bases from V and 5 bases from J, with 15 bases in between. Germline V lookup: CDR1 MDHEN, CDR2 SYDVKM. The CDR3 sequence is 14 residues long. In nucleotides, the CDR3 is TGTGCCAGCAGTGAACAGGGTGGTGGGGAGACCCAGTACTTC. Translated: CASSEQGGGETQYF.

The chain uses TRBV29-1 and TRBJ2-1; no clear D gene. Germline CDR1 and CDR2: SQVTM and ANQGSEA. V gave up 3 bases and J gave up 7 bases, with 7 bases separating them. This CDR3 region has 11 residues. The CDR3 is CSVDLGNEQFF. The CDR3 nucleotides are TGCAGCGTTGATTTGGGAAATGAGCAGTTCTTC.

The CDR3 coding sequence is TGTGCCAGCAGCTACGTGGTAGGCTACGAGCAGTACTTC. It yields the protein CASSYVVGYEQYF. J is TRBJ2-7 and V is TRBV27; D gene ambiguous. Trimming pared 6 bases from V and 3 bases from J, leaving 12 bases between. This CDR3 has 13 amino acids. CDR1 MNHEY and CDR2 SMNVEV come from the germline V gene (reference sequence).

The chain joins TRBV7-2 to TRBJ1-5, with D unclear. CDR1 and CDR2 from the germline V gene are SGHTA and FQGNSA. The V end was cut by 1 base, the J end by 4 bases, with 8 bases between. CDR3 length equals 14 residues. CDR3 in amino acids: CASSLVPVNQPQHF. CDR3 in DNA: TGTGCCAGCAGCTTAGTGCCGGTTAATCAGCCCCAGCATTTT. Looking up the rest from reference TRBV7-2 and TRBJ1-5 gives the full variable domain: GAGVSQSPSNKVTEKGKDVELRCDPISGHTALYWYRQSLGQGLEFLIYFQGNSAPDKSGLPSDRFSAERTGGSVSTLTIQRTQQEDSAVYLCASSLVPVNQPQHFGDGTRLSIL.

The rearrangement links TRBV21-1 to TRBJ2-1; the table calls TRBD2, which could not be checked here. TRBV21-1 is described as a pseudogene. The CDR3 length is 17 residues. CDR3 region: CASSKPLSGRYTNEQFF. For the CDR3, the DNA is TGTGCCAGCAGCAAACCCCTTAGCGGGAGGTACACAAATGAGCAGTTCTTC.